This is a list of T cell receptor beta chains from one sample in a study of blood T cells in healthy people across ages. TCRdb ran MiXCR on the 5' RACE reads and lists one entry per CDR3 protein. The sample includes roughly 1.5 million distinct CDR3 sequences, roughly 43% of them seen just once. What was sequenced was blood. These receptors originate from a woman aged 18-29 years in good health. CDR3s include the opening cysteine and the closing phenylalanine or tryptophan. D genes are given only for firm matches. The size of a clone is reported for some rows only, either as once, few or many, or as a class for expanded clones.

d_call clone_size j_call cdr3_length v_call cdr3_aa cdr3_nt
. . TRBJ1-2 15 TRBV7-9 CASSLAVFGNYGYTF TGTGCCAGCAGCTTAGCGGTATTCGGGAACTATGGCTACACCTTC
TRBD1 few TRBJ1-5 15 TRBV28 CASSRLGQGDQPQHF TGTGCCAGCAGTCGGTTGGGCCAGGGGGATCAGCCCCAGCATTTT
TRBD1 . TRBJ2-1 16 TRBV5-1 CASSRSSGTEVNEQFF TGCGCCAGCAGCAGGAGCTCCGGGACAGAGGTCAATGAGCAGTTCTTC
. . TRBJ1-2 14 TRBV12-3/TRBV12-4 CASSLTGRVSGYTF TGTGCCAGCAGTTTAACTGGCAGGGTCTCTGGCTACACCTTC
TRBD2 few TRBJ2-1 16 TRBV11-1 CASSSVVASGGNEQFF TGTGCCAGCAGCTCGGTCGTCGCCTCGGGGGGGAATGAGCAGTTCTTC
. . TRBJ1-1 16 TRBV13 CASSLGLEGADTEAFF TGTGCCAGCAGCTTAGGCCTGGAGGGTGCCGACACTGAAGCTTTCTTT
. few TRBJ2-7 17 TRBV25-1 CASSIPAQGRVTNEQYF TGTGCCAGCAGTATCCCCGCCCAGGGCAGGGTCACCAACGAGCAGTACTTC
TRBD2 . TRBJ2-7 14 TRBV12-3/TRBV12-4 CASRLAGGPGEQYF TGTGCCAGCAGGCTAGCGGGAGGGCCGGGCGAGCAGTACTTC
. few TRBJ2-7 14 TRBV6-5 CASSYRAFPYEQYF TGTGCCAGCAGTTATCGGGCCTTTCCCTACGAGCAGTACTTC
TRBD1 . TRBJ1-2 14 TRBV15 CATTDRGRSYGYTF TGTGCCACTACGGACAGGGGACGCTCCTATGGCTACACCTTC
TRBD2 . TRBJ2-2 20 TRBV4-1 CASSRLPGLAGGVNTGELFF TGCGCCAGCAGCCGCCTCCCGGGACTAGCGGGGGGCGTGAACACCGGGGAGCTGTTTTTT
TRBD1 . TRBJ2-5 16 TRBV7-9 CASSPGTGSIQETQYF TGTGCCAGCAGCCCCGGGACAGGGTCTATACAAGAGACCCAGTACTTC
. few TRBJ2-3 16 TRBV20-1 CSAFKPDKPILDTQYF TGCAGTGCCTTTAAACCGGACAAACCAATTTTGGATACGCAGTATTTT
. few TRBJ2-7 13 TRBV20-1 CSAAVSSYNEQYF TGCAGTGCCGCGGTGAGCTCCTACAATGAGCAGTACTTC
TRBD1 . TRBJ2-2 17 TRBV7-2 CASSNTGQGRYTGELFF TGTGCCAGCAGCAACACCGGACAGGGGAGATACACCGGGGAGCTGTTTTTT
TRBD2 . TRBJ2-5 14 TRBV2 CARQGLAGGDEQYF TGTGCCAGACAGGGACTAGCGGGGGGAGATGAGCAGTACTTC
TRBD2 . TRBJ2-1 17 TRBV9 CASSVGLTSGGDKTQFF TGTGCCAGCAGCGTAGGGCTGACTAGCGGGGGTGATAAGACCCAGTTCTTC
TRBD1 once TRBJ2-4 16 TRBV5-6 CASSLETGIAKNIQYF TGTGCCAGCAGCTTGGAGACAGGGATAGCCAAAAACATTCAGTACTTC
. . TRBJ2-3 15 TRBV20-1 CSALSLEYSTDTQYF TGCAGTGCTCTGTCGCTAGAGTATAGCACAGATACGCAGTATTTT
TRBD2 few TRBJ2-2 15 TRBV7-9 CASSLTGTSGGELFF TGTGCCAGCAGCTTAACCGGGACTAGCGGCGGGGAGCTGTTTTTT
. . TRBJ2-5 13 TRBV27 CASSLSDQETQYF TGTGCCAGCAGTTTATCCGACCAAGAGACCCAGTACTTC
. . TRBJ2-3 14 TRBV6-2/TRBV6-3 CASSYTLPGDTQYF TGTGCCAGCAGTTACACCCTTCCGGGAGATACGCAGTATTTT